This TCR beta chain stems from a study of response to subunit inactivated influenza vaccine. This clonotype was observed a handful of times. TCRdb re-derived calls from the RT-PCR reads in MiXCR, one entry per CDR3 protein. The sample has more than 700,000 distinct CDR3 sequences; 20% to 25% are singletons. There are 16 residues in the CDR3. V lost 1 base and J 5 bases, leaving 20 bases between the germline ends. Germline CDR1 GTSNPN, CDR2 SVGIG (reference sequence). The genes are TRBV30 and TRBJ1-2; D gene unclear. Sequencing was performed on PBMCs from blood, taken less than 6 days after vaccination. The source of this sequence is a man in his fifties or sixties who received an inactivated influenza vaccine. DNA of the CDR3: TGTGCCTGGAGTGAATTCCAGGCGCTTAAGCAGTATGGCTACACCTTC. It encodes CAWSEFQALKQYGYTF. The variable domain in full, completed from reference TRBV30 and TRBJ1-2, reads SQTIHQWPATLVQPVGSPLSLECTVEGTSNPNLYWYRQAAGRGLQLLFYSVGIGQISSEVPQNLSASRPQDRQFILSSKKLLLSDSGFYLCAWSEFQALKQYGYTFGSGTRLTVV.